The rows below give T cell receptor beta chains drawn from one sample of a study of cytomegalovirus exposure and HLA in healthy donors. Libraries were prepared by immunoSEQ multiplex PCR; TCRdb keeps only in-frame clonotypes and omits some of them. Among about 160,000 clones, about 77% were seen once, and the ten largest hold approximately 1.3%. Sequencing used PBMCs. Receptors were obtained from a man aged 25 to 45 in good health and CMV-seronegative. The CDR3 runs from the conserved cysteine through the conserved F or W. A D gene is named only where the DNA matches it firmly. Rows may omit the clone size; those that give it use once, few, many or a size class.

.	TRBV7-8	.	TRBJ1-3	TGTGCCAGCAGCTCCGACGGGTGGAGCGGAAACACCATATATTTT	CASSSDGWSGNTIYF
.	TRBV28	.	TRBJ2-1	TGTGCCACCTCTCTGGGAGAAGACAATGAGCAGTTCTTC	CATSLGEDNEQFF
.	TRBV4-1	TRBD1	TRBJ2-7	TGCGCCAGCAGCACCCGGACAGGCCCCTACGAGCAGTACTTC	CASSTRTGPYEQYF
.	TRBV9	TRBD1	TRBJ2-7	TGTGCCAGCAGCGTAGAGGGACAGGCGAAGGGCTACGAGCAGTACTTC	CASSVEGQAKGYEQYF
.	TRBV5-6	.	TRBJ2-3	TGTGCCAGCAGCTTGCTCTTACAGGGATATGCTAGCACAGATACGCAGTATTTT	CASSLLLQGYASTDTQYF
.	TRBV30	TRBD1	TRBJ2-7	TGTGCCTGGAGCGACAGGGTCGAGCAGTACTTC	CAWSDRVEQYF
.	TRBV10-2	.	TRBJ1-6	TGCGCCAGCAGTGACGAGGGGGTGTATTCACCCCTCCACTTT	CASSDEGVYSPLHF
.	TRBV6-5	TRBD2	TRBJ2-2	TGTGCCAGCAGTTCCCCTAGCGGGAGCTTCACCGGGGAGCTGTTTTTT	CASSSPSGSFTGELFF
.	TRBV14	TRBD1	TRBJ2-2	TGTGCCAGCAGCCGCACCGGGACAGCTCTCACCGGGGAGCTGTTTTTT	CASSRTGTALTGELFF
.	TRBV15	TRBD2	TRBJ2-7	TGTGCCACCAGCAGCACCGGGGGGGCCTACGAGCAGTACTTC	CATSSTGGAYEQYF
.	TRBV7-3	.	TRBJ2-2	TGTGCCAGCAGTTCCCGGTCGGGTCGAGGTTCCACCGGGGAGCTGTTTTTT	CASSSRSGRGSTGELFF
once	TRBV10-3	TRBD1	TRBJ2-1	TGTGCCATCAGTGACCCCGGGACAGTCTCCTACAATGAGCAGTTCTTC	CAISDPGTVSYNEQFF
.	TRBV5-5	.	TRBJ1-4	TGTGCCAGCAGCTTGGCCGTCAGTCAGGCAACTAATGAAAAACTGTTTTTT	CASSLAVSQATNEKLFF
.	TRBV4-3	.	TRBJ2-7	TGCGCCAGCAGCCAAGAAGGAGGAGCAGCCCGAAGCTCCTACGAGCAGTACTTC	CASSQEGGAARSSYEQYF
.	TRBV4-1	.	TRBJ2-2	TGCGCCAGCAGCCAAGAGTCACAGCGGTACACCGGGGAGCTGTTTTTT	CASSQESQRYTGELFF
.	TRBV7-9	TRBD2	TRBJ2-7	TGTGCCAGCAGCCCGGGGGAGGGCATGAGTCGGCAGTACTTC	CASSPGEGMSRQYF
.	TRBV6-5	TRBD1	TRBJ2-7	TGTGCCAGCAGTCCTACAGGGGGAACCTACGAGCAGTACTTC	CASSPTGGTYEQYF